This is a list of T cell receptor beta chains from one sample in a study of Tregs in tolerant kidney transplant recipients. The repertoire was sequenced with immunoSEQ multiplex PCR; TCRdb's copy has only in-frame clones and lacks some. The table records nearly 95,000 clones, 93% of them present only once. The source material was CD4+ T cells from blood, sampled before the transplant. These receptors all come from a human donor who received a combined kidney and bone marrow transplant. CDR3s include the opening cysteine and the closing phenylalanine or tryptophan. D genes are given only for firm matches. Some rows mark clone size as missing; the rest say once, few, many or name a class of expanded clone.

J: TRBJ1-5; size: NA; V: TRBV2; D: NA; CDR3: CASRENRAGGGNQPQHF; DNA: TGTGCCAGCAGGGAAAACAGGGCCGGGGGGGGCAATCAGCCCCAGCATTTT
J: TRBJ2-5; size: NA; V: TRBV11-3; D: TRBD2; CDR3: CASSPGTSGVQETQYF; DNA: TGTGCCAGCAGCCCGGGGACTAGCGGGGTACAAGAGACCCAGTACTTC
J: TRBJ2-7; size: NA; V: TRBV29-1; D: NA; CDR3: CSVSATGSSYEQYF; DNA: TGCAGCGTCTCAGCGACTGGAAGCTCCTACGAGCAGTACTTC
J: TRBJ2-6; size: once; V: TRBV7-2; D: NA; CDR3: CASSQNGATISGANVLTF; DNA: TGTGCCAGCAGCCAAAATGGGGCCACTATCTCTGGGGCCAACGTCCTGACTTTC
J: TRBJ2-2; size: NA; V: TRBV5-1; D: NA; CDR3: CASSLGAGRRGTGELFF; DNA: TGCGCCAGCAGCTTGGGGGCGGGGCGTCGGGGGACCGGGGAGCTGTTTTTT
J: TRBJ1-4; size: NA; V: TRBV4-3; D: TRBD1; CDR3: CASSQDTGVKEKLFF; DNA: TGCGCCAGCAGCCAAGATACAGGGGTGAAAGAAAAACTGTTTTTT
J: TRBJ2-7; size: NA; V: TRBV5-4; D: TRBD1; CDR3: CASKKGQMVSYEQYF; DNA: TGTGCCAGCAAGAAGGGACAGATGGTTAGCTACGAGCAGTACTTC
J: TRBJ2-5; size: once; V: TRBV7-8; D: NA; CDR3: CASSSRGPGLKETQYF; DNA: TGTGCCAGCAGCTCCCGAGGGCCCGGCCTTAAAGAGACCCAGTACTTC
J: TRBJ2-3; size: NA; V: TRBV5-1; D: NA; CDR3: CASSLFSAGYTDTQYF; DNA: TGCGCCAGCAGCTTGTTTTCGGCAGGGTACACAGATACGCAGTATTTT
J: TRBJ2-7; size: NA; V: TRBV5-1; D: NA; CDR3: CASSPDTLYEQYF; DNA: TGCGCCAGCAGTCCAGACACCCTCTACGAGCAGTACTTC
J: TRBJ1-1; size: once; V: TRBV27; D: NA; CDR3: CASSPPNTEAFF; DNA: TGTGCCAGCAGTCCTCCTAACACTGAAGCTTTCTTT
J: TRBJ1-2; size: NA; V: TRBV18; D: NA; CDR3: CASSPDSDGYTF; DNA: TGTGCCAGCTCACCCGACAGCGATGGCTACACCTTC
J: TRBJ2-1; size: NA; V: TRBV7-7; D: TRBD2; CDR3: CASSARDYHEQFF; DNA: TGTGCCAGCAGCGCCCGGGACTACCATGAGCAGTTCTTC
J: TRBJ1-2; size: NA; V: TRBV5-1; D: NA; CDR3: CASSPERHYGYTF; DNA: TGCGCCAGCAGCCCGGAGAGGCACTATGGCTACACCTTC
J: TRBJ1-4; size: NA; V: TRBV19; D: TRBD1; CDR3: CASSNRDRGREKLFF; DNA: TGTGCCAGTAGTAACCGGGACAGGGGGCGCGAAAAACTGTTTTTT
J: TRBJ2-1; size: NA; V: TRBV19; D: TRBD2; CDR3: CASNLREGQQFF; DNA: TGTGCCAGTAACCTTCGGGAGGGGCAGCAGTTCTTC
J: TRBJ1-2; size: NA; V: TRBV5-5; D: NA; CDR3: CASSLGAQSYGYTF; DNA: TGTGCCAGCAGCTTGGGGGCGCAGAGCTATGGCTACACCTTC
J: TRBJ2-7; size: NA; V: TRBV4-3; D: TRBD2; CDR3: CASSLTPGLASDEQYF; DNA: TGCGCCAGCAGCCTAACCCCGGGACTAGCGTCTGACGAGCAGTACTTC
J: TRBJ1-2; size: NA; V: TRBV28; D: NA; CDR3: CASSLPGQTYGYTF; DNA: TGTGCCAGCAGTTTACCCGGACAGACCTATGGCTACACCTTC
J: TRBJ1-2; size: NA; V: TRBV5-4; D: TRBD1; CDR3: CASSELDRGVGGYTF; DNA: TGTGCCAGCAGCGAGCTGGACAGGGGAGTTGGTGGCTACACCTTC
J: TRBJ1-2; size: NA; V: TRBV29-1; D: NA; CDR3: CSVVFWAAYGYTF; DNA: TGCAGCGTTGTTTTTTGGGCCGCCTATGGCTACACCTTC
J: TRBJ1-2; size: NA; V: TRBV19; D: NA; CDR3: CASSIEAGLDGYTF; DNA: TGTGCCAGTAGTATAGAGGCAGGGCTGGATGGCTACACCTTC
J: TRBJ1-5; size: NA; V: TRBV10-3; D: NA; CDR3: CAISESGPGQPQHF; DNA: TGTGCCATCAGTGAGTCGGGCCCAGGACAGCCCCAGCATTTT
J: TRBJ1-3; size: NA; V: TRBV29-1; D: TRBD1; CDR3: CSVEATGQGYGNTIYF; DNA: TGCAGCGTTGAAGCCACGGGACAGGGGTATGGAAACACCATATATTTT
J: TRBJ1-4; size: NA; V: TRBV4-1; D: TRBD1; CDR3: CASSRAPGQINEKLFF; DNA: TGCGCCAGCAGCCGTGCCCCGGGACAGATAAATGAAAAACTGTTTTTT
J: TRBJ1-1; size: NA; V: TRBV7-8; D: NA; CDR3: CASSLHVGAAEAFF; DNA: TGTGCCAGCAGCTTACATGTAGGGGCCGCTGAAGCTTTCTTT
J: TRBJ2-3; size: NA; V: TRBV10-3; D: NA; CDR3: CAIQGVFPRTDTQYF; DNA: TGTGCCATCCAGGGCGTCTTCCCTCGCACAGATACGCAGTATTTT
J: TRBJ1-1; size: NA; V: TRBV28; D: TRBD1; CDR3: CASSWGDREAAEAFF; DNA: TGTGCCAGCAGTTGGGGGGACAGGGAGGCGGCTGAAGCTTTCTTT
J: TRBJ1-2; size: NA; V: TRBV7-2; D: NA; CDR3: CASSSSPGYGYTF; DNA: TGTGCCAGCAGCTCCAGCCCGGGCTATGGCTACACCTTC
J: TRBJ1-6; size: NA; V: TRBV5-4; D: TRBD1; CDR3: CASRSGTGDSPLHF; DNA: TGTGCCAGCAGGTCGGGGACAGGGGACTCACCCCTCCACTTT
J: TRBJ1-1; size: NA; V: TRBV15; D: NA; CDR3: CATSRDGRGGRTEAFF; DNA: TGTGCCACCAGCAGAGATGGGCGGGGCGGTAGGACTGAAGCTTTCTTT
J: TRBJ2-1; size: NA; V: TRBV4-3; D: TRBD1; CDR3: CASSQKTGGPTWGNEQFF; DNA: TGCGCCAGCAGCCAAAAAACAGGGGGACCGACCTGGGGCAATGAGCAGTTCTTC
J: TRBJ2-2; size: NA; V: TRBV4-3; D: NA; CDR3: CASSQQRLAGELFF; DNA: TGCGCCAGCAGCCAACAACGACTAGCCGGGGAGCTGTTTTTT
J: TRBJ2-1; size: NA; V: TRBV7-6; D: NA; CDR3: CASSPIGGGVYNEQFF; DNA: TGTGCCAGCAGCCCGATAGGTGGCGGGGTCTACAATGAGCAGTTCTTC
J: TRBJ2-7; size: once; V: TRBV19; D: TRBD2; CDR3: CASSIEEAGKQYF; DNA: TGTGCCAGTAGTATAGAGGAAGCGGGGAAGCAGTACTTC
J: TRBJ1-4; size: once; V: TRBV2; D: TRBD1; CDR3: CASSGQGGEKLFF; DNA: TGTGCCAGCAGTGGGCAGGGGGGCGAAAAACTGTTTTTT
J: TRBJ2-2; size: NA; V: TRBV19; D: NA; CDR3: CASSIQANTGELFF; DNA: TGTGCCAGTAGTATACAGGCGAACACCGGGGAGCTGTTTTTT
J: TRBJ2-4; size: NA; V: TRBV19; D: NA; CDR3: CASSIIRDLAKNIQYF; DNA: TGTGCCAGTAGTATCATCCGGGACTTAGCCAAAAACATTCAGTACTTC
J: TRBJ2-7; size: NA; V: TRBV28; D: NA; CDR3: CASSRYYEQYF; DNA: TGTGCCAGCAGTCGTTACTACGAGCAGTACTTC
J: TRBJ2-1; size: NA; V: TRBV12-5; D: TRBD1; CDR3: CASGLWTGGYNEQFF; DNA: TGTGCTAGTGGTTTGTGGACAGGGGGCTACAATGAGCAGTTCTTC
J: TRBJ1-1; size: NA; V: TRBV5-1; D: TRBD1; CDR3: CASSVTGQGITEAFF; DNA: TGCGCCAGCAGCGTAACGGGACAGGGCATCACTGAAGCTTTCTTT
J: TRBJ1-1; size: NA; V: TRBV5-1; D: NA; CDR3: CASSFSGGSRFMNTEAFF; DNA: TGCGCCAGCAGCTTCTCGGGGGGGAGTCGGTTCATGAACACTGAAGCTTTCTTT